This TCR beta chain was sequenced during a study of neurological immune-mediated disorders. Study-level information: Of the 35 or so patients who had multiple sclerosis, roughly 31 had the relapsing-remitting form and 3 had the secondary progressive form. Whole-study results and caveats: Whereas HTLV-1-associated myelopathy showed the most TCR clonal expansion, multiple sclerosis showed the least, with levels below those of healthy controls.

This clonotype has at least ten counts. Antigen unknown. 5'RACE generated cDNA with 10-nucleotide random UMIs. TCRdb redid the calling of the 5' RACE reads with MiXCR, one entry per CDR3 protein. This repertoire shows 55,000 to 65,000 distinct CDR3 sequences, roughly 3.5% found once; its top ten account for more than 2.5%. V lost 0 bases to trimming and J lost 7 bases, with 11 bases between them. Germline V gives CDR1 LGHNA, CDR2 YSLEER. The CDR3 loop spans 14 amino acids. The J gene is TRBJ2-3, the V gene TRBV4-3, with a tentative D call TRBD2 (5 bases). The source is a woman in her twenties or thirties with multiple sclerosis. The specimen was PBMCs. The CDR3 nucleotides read TGCGCCAGCAGCCAAGATCGGGGAGACCATACGCAGTATTTT. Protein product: CASSQDRGDHTQYF.